This is a list of T cell receptor beta chains from one sample in a study of regulatory T cells in long-lasting Graves disease. MiXCR, run by TCRdb on the multiplex PCR reads, gives a single entry per CDR3 protein. Counted here are some 420,000 distinct CDR3 sequences, about 22% occurring once; the ten biggest clones make up about an eighth. The sequencing here drew on peripheral blood mononuclear cells (PBMCs), taken when the disease was refractory, from a patient treated with antithyroid drugs. The receptors stem from a female donor with Graves disease. CDR3s include the opening cysteine and the closing phenylalanine or tryptophan. A D gene is named only where the DNA matches it firmly. Clone size appears in some rows only: once, few, many, or a class for an expanded clone.

V,J,size,D,DNA,CDR3
TRBV7-8,TRBJ2-5,many,TRBD2,TGTGCCAGCAGCGTCGGACTAGCGGGGATACAAGAGACCCAGTACTTC,CASSVGLAGIQETQYF
TRBV5-1,TRBJ1-2,-,-,TGCGCCAGCAGCTTGGTGCCGGGCGACTATGGCTACACCTTC,CASSLVPGDYGYTF
TRBV10-3,TRBJ2-7,many,TRBD1,TGTGCCATCAGTGAGTTGGGACAGGCCTACGAGCAGTACTTC,CAISELGQAYEQYF
TRBV12-3/TRBV12-4,TRBJ2-7,many,TRBD2,TGTGCCAGCAGTTTAGGACTAGCGTCCTACGAGCAGTACTTC,CASSLGLASYEQYF
TRBV28,TRBJ1-2,many,-,TGTGCCAGCATAGGATGGGTTCAGGAGGTCTATGGCTACACCTTC,CASIGWVQEVYGYTF
TRBV7-3,TRBJ2-2,-,-,TGTGCCAGCAGCTTAAATTCGCGTGGGGAGCTGTTTTTT,CASSLNSRGELFF
TRBV9,TRBJ2-1,-,TRBD2,TGTGCCAGCAGCGTAGCCCTAGCGGGAGTTGGAAATGAGCAGTTCTTC,CASSVALAGVGNEQFF
TRBV20-1,TRBJ2-7,few,-,TGCAGTGCTAGTAGGGAAGGAGGATGGCAGTACTTC,CSASREGGWQYF
TRBV27,TRBJ1-5,many,-,TGTGCCAGCGGAATAGAAAGGGGTCAGCCCCAGCATTTT,CASGIERGQPQHF
TRBV6-4,TRBJ1-1,-,TRBD1,TGTGCCAGCAGTTACTCGAACAGGGGAAACACTGAAGCTTTCTTT,CASSYSNRGNTEAFF
TRBV7-9,TRBJ2-7,many,-,TGTGCCAGCAGCGAGAGACGGGGAAGCTCCTACGAGCAGTACTTC,CASSERRGSSYEQYF
TRBV19,TRBJ2-7,many,-,TGTGCCAGCAGTTCCCAGGGATCCTACGAGCAGTACTTC,CASSSQGSYEQYF
TRBV5-1,TRBJ2-2,-,TRBD1,TGCGCCAGCAGCTTGGTAACCGCCGGGACAGGGAACACCGGGGAGCTGTTTTTT,CASSLVTAGTGNTGELFF
TRBV19,TRBJ2-7,-,-,TGTGCCAGTAGTGGGCAGGCCTACTCCTACGAGCAGTACTTC,CASSGQAYSYEQYF
TRBV29-1,TRBJ2-5,many,TRBD1,TGCAGCGTTAACCCGGGACAGCAAGAGACCCAGTACTTC,CSVNPGQQETQYF
TRBV7-3,TRBJ2-6,few,TRBD1,TGTGCCAGCAGCTTAACTGGGGGGACAGGGAGCTCTGGGGCCAACGTCCTGACTTTC,CASSLTGGTGSSGANVLTF
TRBV10-2,TRBJ1-1,many,TRBD1,TGCGCCAGCAGGGATCAGGGGGTCGGTGAAGCTTTCTTT,CASRDQGVGEAFF
TRBV20-1,TRBJ1-5,many,-,TGCAGTGCTAGAGATTTTCAAGACAGTGGCTTTCAGCCCCAGCATTTT,CSARDFQDSGFQPQHF
TRBV20-1,TRBJ2-7,few,-,TGCAGTGCTAGAGATCTAGGGCCCATCCACGAGCAGTACTTC,CSARDLGPIHEQYF
TRBV7-2,TRBJ2-7,many,TRBD2,TGTGCCAGCAGCTTATACGGTCTAGCGGGAGGCTACGAGCAGTACTTC,CASSLYGLAGGYEQYF
TRBV24-1,TRBJ2-6,-,TRBD1,TGTGCCACCAGTGACCCTAAGACAGGGCAGCCTGGGGCCAACGTCCTGACTTTC,CATSDPKTGQPGANVLTF
TRBV28,TRBJ1-2,many,-,TGTGCCAGCCGTCGTACCGGGACCCAGGACGCCTACACCTTC,CASRRTGTQDAYTF
TRBV9,TRBJ2-5,few,-,TGTGCCAGCAGCAAAGACGGAACCTCCCCAGAGACCCAGTACTTC,CASSKDGTSPETQYF
TRBV28,TRBJ1-3,-,-,TGTGCCACCTACTCGCCGGGAAACACCATATATTTT,CATYSPGNTIYF
TRBV25-1,TRBJ2-7,many,TRBD1,TGTGCCAGCAGTGGGGGACAGGGGGCAGCGTACGAGCAGTACTTC,CASSGGQGAAYEQYF
TRBV11-2,TRBJ1-4,many,-,TGTGCCAGCCGGACAATTAATGAAAAACTGTTTTTT,CASRTINEKLFF
TRBV7-2,TRBJ1-4,many,TRBD1,TGTGCCAGCAGCTTAGCAGGGGGCGGTGAAAAACTGTTTTTT,CASSLAGGGEKLFF
TRBV19,TRBJ2-7,-,TRBD1,TGTGCCAGTAGTCTCGCCCCGGGACAGGTCTACGAGCAGTACTTC,CASSLAPGQVYEQYF
TRBV6-5,TRBJ2-7,many,TRBD1,TGTGCCAGCAGTTATCGGGACAGGGGGCCGTACGAGCAGTACTTC,CASSYRDRGPYEQYF
TRBV29-1,TRBJ1-2,many,-,TGCAGCGTTGGGGCAGGGGAAGGCTACACCTTC,CSVGAGEGYTF
TRBV20-1,TRBJ1-1,many,-,TGCAGTGCTAGGCCCCCGGGGGGCACTGAAGCTTTCTTT,CSARPPGGTEAFF
TRBV12-3/TRBV12-4,TRBJ2-4,many,-,TGTGCCAGCACCCGGAGGAGGGTAGGAAACATTCAGTACTTC,CASTRRRVGNIQYF
TRBV11-2,TRBJ2-2,-,-,TGTGCCAGCAGCTTAGATCATTTTCCCGGGGAGCTGTTTTTT,CASSLDHFPGELFF
TRBV20-1,TRBJ2-5,-,TRBD2,TGCAGTGCTAGAATACCTACTAGCGGGCTAGAGACCCAGTACTTC,CSARIPTSGLETQYF
TRBV5-1,TRBJ2-2,-,TRBD1,TGCGCCAGCAGCCCCCAACAGGGGCACACCGGGGAGCTGTTTTTT,CASSPQQGHTGELFF
TRBV6-2/TRBV6-3,TRBJ1-1,few,-,TGTGCCAGCAGTTACTCGGGGGGGGGCGCAATGAAAGCTTTCTTT,CASSYSGGGAMKAFF
TRBV7-9,TRBJ2-7,many,TRBD1,TGTGCCAGCAGCTCAATAGGGGGGACAGGAAGATCCTACGAGCAGTACTTC,CASSSIGGTGRSYEQYF
TRBV6-5,TRBJ1-2,many,-,TGTGCCAGCAGTTACTCCGTCCTTGGCTACACCTTC,CASSYSVLGYTF
TRBV7-9,TRBJ1-2,many,-,TGTGCCAGCAGCTTTTCGACAGGCGCTACTTCGGATGGCTACACCTTC,CASSFSTGATSDGYTF
TRBV19,TRBJ1-1,-,-,TGTGCCAGCCTAGGCCCGACGGGGGAATTGAACGTGAAGACTGAAGCTTTCTTT,CASLGPTGELNVKTEAFF
TRBV14,TRBJ2-5,few,-,TGTGCCAGCAGCCAGGTCAGCGGTGGCGAGACCCAGTACTTC,CASSQVSGGETQYF
TRBV12-3/TRBV12-4,TRBJ1-4,many,TRBD1,TGTGCCAGCAGTTTAGGGACAGGGAGGCTTGGGGAAAAACTGTTTTTT,CASSLGTGRLGEKLFF
TRBV7-3,TRBJ2-5,-,-,TGTGCCAGCAGCTTAACGGAGACCCCCAGGGAGACCCAGTACTTC,CASSLTETPRETQYF
TRBV29-1,TRBJ2-7,few,TRBD1,TGCAGCGTTGAGGCGGGACAGGGAACCCACGAGCAGTACTTC,CSVEAGQGTHEQYF
TRBV29-1,TRBJ1-4,many,-,TGCAGCCATTCATGGGGGGAAAAACTGTTTTTT,CSHSWGEKLFF
TRBV11-2,TRBJ1-5,many,-,TGTGCCAGCAGCCTCGTGTGGGGCATCGGGTCGCCGATGGCCCAGCATTTT,CASSLVWGIGSPMAQHF
TRBV14,TRBJ1-4,-,-,TGTGCCAGCAGTCCACACGAAACTAATGAAAAACTGTTTTTT,CASSPHETNEKLFF
TRBV29-1,TRBJ1-2,many,-,TGCAGCGTTGACGGGGGACATGGCTACACCTTC,CSVDGGHGYTF
TRBV12-3/TRBV12-4,TRBJ1-1,many,-,TGTGCCAGCAGTAAATACAGGGCGGAGACTGAAGCTTTCTTT,CASSKYRAETEAFF
TRBV19,TRBJ2-5,-,-,TGTGCCAGTAGTATAGAGGTGACAGGAGGGGAGACCCAGTACTTC,CASSIEVTGGETQYF
TRBV19,TRBJ1-2,few,TRBD1,TGTGCCAGTAGCTACGGACAGGGTGAGGGCTACACCTTC,CASSYGQGEGYTF
TRBV11-2,TRBJ2-7,-,TRBD1,TGTGCCAGCAGCCAAGATTTGACAGGGGGCGAGCAGTACTTC,CASSQDLTGGEQYF
TRBV28,TRBJ2-2,many,TRBD1,TGTGCCAGCAGTACAACGGGACAGGGAGTTCGGGAGCTGTTTTTT,CASSTTGQGVRELFF
TRBV2,TRBJ1-6,many,TRBD1,TGTGCCAGCAACAGGGACAGCAATAATTCACCCCTCCACTTT,CASNRDSNNSPLHF
TRBV7-9,TRBJ2-7,few,-,TGTGCCAGCAGCCTAACCACAGCTTACGAGCAGTACTTC,CASSLTTAYEQYF
TRBV7-3,TRBJ1-2,-,-,TGTGCCAGCAGCTCACTTACCGGGACACAGCAAAGCTACACCTTC,CASSSLTGTQQSYTF
TRBV28,TRBJ1-1,many,-,TGTGCCAGCAGACAACAGGGGAACACTGAAGCTTTCTTT,CASRQQGNTEAFF
TRBV20-1,TRBJ2-2,-,-,TGCAGTGCTCCCAGCGCGGGGACCGGGGAGCTGTTTTTT,CSAPSAGTGELFF
TRBV7-9,TRBJ1-2,many,-,TGTGCCAGCAGCTTAAACGGACCCTATGGCTACACCTTC,CASSLNGPYGYTF